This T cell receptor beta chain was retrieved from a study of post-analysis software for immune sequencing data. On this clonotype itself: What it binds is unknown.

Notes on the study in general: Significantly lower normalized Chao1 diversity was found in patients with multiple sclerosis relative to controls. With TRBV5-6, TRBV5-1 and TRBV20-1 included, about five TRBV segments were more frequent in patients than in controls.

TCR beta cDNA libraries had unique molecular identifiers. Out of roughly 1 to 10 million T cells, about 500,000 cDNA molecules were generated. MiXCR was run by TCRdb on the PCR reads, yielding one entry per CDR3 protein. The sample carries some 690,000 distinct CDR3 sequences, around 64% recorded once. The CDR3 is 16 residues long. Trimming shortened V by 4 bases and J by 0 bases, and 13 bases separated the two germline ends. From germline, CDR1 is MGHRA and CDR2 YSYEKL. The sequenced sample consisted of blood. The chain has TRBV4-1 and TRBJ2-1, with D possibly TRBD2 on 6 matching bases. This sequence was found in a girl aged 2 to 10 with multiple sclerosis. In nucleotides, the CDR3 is TGCGCCAGCAGCCCGGGACTTACCAGCTCCTACAATGAGCAGTTCTTC. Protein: CASSPGLTSSYNEQFF.